This T cell receptor beta chain was documented in a study of cytomegalovirus exposure and HLA in healthy donors. Study-wide results and caveats: About 87% or about 30% of the time was how often most TCR beta V segments were productive, according to an earlier analysis. Later on, an analysis found that several of the most significant clusters appeared to be linked to common viral pathogens, which included parvovirus B19. Cytomegalovirus-associated TCR beta chains were listed, numbering 150 to 200. Reported performance of the classifier showed diagnosis of cytomegalovirus status with high specificity and sensitivity.

The PCR used 60 Vbeta and 13 Jbeta primers. TCRdb's copy holds only in-frame clones and misses some; the assay was immunoSEQ multiplex PCR. The sample contains approximately 120,000 clones, roughly three quarters of which appear only once. In this sample, this clone turned up a few times. The antigen remains unidentified. Trimming left V 3 bases short and J 0 bases short, with 5 bases between. Germline CDR1 SGHDN, CDR2 FVKESK. The CDR3 runs 13 residues. This TCR was sampled from a woman under 40 in good health and CMV-seronegative. Material for sequencing was PBMCs. The chain employs TRBV14 and TRBJ2-5; D unresolved. As DNA, the CDR3 is TGTGCCAGCAGCCACGGGTACCAAGAGACCCAGTACTTC. Residues: CASSHGYQETQYF.